The next 19 T cell receptor beta chains were all read from a single sample in a study of cytomegalovirus exposure and HLA in healthy donors (dated by TCRdb to about 2017). The library was generated by the immunoSEQ multiplex PCR assay. The multiplex PCR relied on a mix of 60 forward primers for TCR Vbeta segments and 13 reverse primers for TCR Jbeta segments. The clones in this table, taken by TCRdb from immuneACCESS, are in-frame only. Not every clone is retained; where verified, under half of the shortfall comes from an unresolved V gene, and the cause of the rest is unknown. The sample yields 150,000 to 200,000 clones; just under 80% were counted once. The ten largest clones take up approximately 9.8% of the sample. Source material: PBMCs. The receptor set was obtained from a man aged 18 to 30 in good health and CMV-seropositive.

The rearrangement uses TRBV28 and TRBJ1-5; 9 bases are shared with TRBD1. Germline trimming cut 7 bases from V and 6 bases from J; bases unmatched to any gene: 7. CDR3 length: 14 residues. The germline CDR1 and CDR2 sequences are MDHEN and SYDVKM. Here the CDR3 reads CASKEETGGQPQHF. In DNA form, the CDR3 reads TGTGCCAGCAAGGAGGAGACAGGGGGTCAGCCCCAGCATTTT.

This chain uses TRBV7-2 with TRBJ2-1; D ambiguous. CDR3 length: 13 amino acids. The germline V and J ends were trimmed by 4 bases and 5 bases, with 9 bases remaining between them. Germline-derived CDR1 and CDR2 are SGHTA and FQGNSA. The CDR3 nucleotides read TGTGCCAGCAGCTCCCCTTCCCACAATGAGCAGTTCTTC. It specifies CASSSPSHNEQFF.

V is TRBV5-1 and J is TRBJ2-6, with TRBD1 as a possible D gene (5 bases). V was shortened by 2 bases and J by 0 bases, with 18 bases between the two germline ends. Germline V lookup: CDR1 SGHRS, CDR2 YFSETQ. This CDR3 comprises 19 residues. The CDR3 region has the DNA TGCGCCAGCAGCTTTAATTCAGGGAAAGTTCACTCTGGGGCCAACGTCCTGACTTTC. This encodes CASSFNSGKVHSGANVLTF.

This clone was detected a few times. The gene calls are TRBV6-5 and TRBJ1-1, with 8 bases that match TRBD1. Germline V gene data show CDR1 as MNHEY and CDR2 as SVGAGI. J was trimmed by 5 bases and V by 6 bases; bases with no gene match: 11. The CDR3 is 15 residues long. The CDR3 region is CASSLFTGGPTEAFF. The CDR3 region has the DNA TGTGCCAGCAGCCTTTTTACAGGGGGGCCTACTGAAGCTTTCTTT.

This clone was seen only a few times. The V call is TRBV11-3, the J call TRBJ1-1, with D uncertain. The ends were cut back, 2 bases at V and 6 bases at J, with 10 bases in the middle. The CDR3 runs 13 residues. The germline V gene encodes CDR1 SGHNT and CDR2 YENEEA. The CDR3 coding sequence is TGTGCCAGCAGCTTATCCCTCGGGTCTGAAGCTTTCTTT. Protein product: CASSLSLGSEAFF.

This clone occurred once. The CDR3 carries no conserved terminal phenylalanine or tryptophan, so it likely arises from a read error. V and J are TRBV7-3 and TRBJ1-6; no firm D call. Germline-derived CDR1 and CDR2 are SGHTA and FQGTGA. Trimming shortened V by 5 bases and J by 8 bases, and 13 bases separated the two germline ends. CDR3 length: 14 residues. CDR3 in amino acids: CASSPQAYHSPLHL. Here the CDR3 DNA reads TGTGCCAGCAGCCCCCAGGCTTACCATTCACCCCTCCACCTT.

J is TRBJ1-3 and V is TRBV7-2; no clear D. Trimming left V 3 bases short and J 1 base short, with 7 bases between. Germline CDR1 and CDR2: SGHTA and FQGNSA. The CDR3 extends over 14 amino acids. CDR3 amino acids: CASSFDTSGNTIYF. In nucleotides, the CDR3 is TGTGCCAGCAGCTTCGACACATCTGGAAACACCATATATTTT. Full variable domain (missing parts from reference TRBV7-2 and TRBJ1-3): GAGVSQSPSNKVTEKGKDVELRCDPISGHTALYWYRQSLGQGLEFLIYFQGNSAPDKSGLPSDRFSAERTGGSVSTLTIQRTQQEDSAVYLCASSFDTSGNTIYFGEGSWLTVV.

The chain has TRBV7-2 and TRBJ2-7; 12 bases are shared with TRBD1. The CDR3 extends over 17 amino acids. Per the germline V gene, CDR1 is SGHTA and CDR2 is FQGNSA. The V segment lost 0 bases and the J segment 1 base; nucleotides outside the gene matches: 4. CDR3 sequence (DNA): TGTGCCAGCAGCTTAGCTTGGGACAGGGGGCTTTCCTACGAGCAGTACTTC. The encoded protein is CASSLAWDRGLSYEQYF.

This chain links TRBV28 with TRBJ2-3, with 10 bases that match TRBD1. Trimming at V came to 6 bases and at J to 1 base, leaving 7 bases not matched to a gene. This CDR3 spans 16 amino acids. The germline gives CDR1 MDHEN, CDR2 SYDVKM. In DNA, the CDR3 is TGTGCCAGCAGGGATACCGGGACAGGGGGCACAGATACGCAGTATTTT. Its protein is CASRDTGTGGTDTQYF. Supplemented by reference TRBV28 and TRBJ2-3, the full variable domain reads DVKVTQSSRYLVKRTGEKVFLECVQDMDHENMFWYRQDPGLGLRLIYFSYDVKMKEKGDIPEGYSVSREKKERFSLILESASTNQTSMYLCASRDTGTGGTDTQYFGPGTRLTVL.

The chain couples TRBV11-2 to TRBJ2-6, with 10 bases fitting TRBD1. V trimming: 5 bases; J trimming: 2 bases; junction bases outside the gene matches: 6. Germline V CDR1 and CDR2: SGHAT, FQNNGV. This CDR3 region has 17 residues. The CDR3 spells CASSQRQGAAGANVLTF. CDR3 nucleotides: TGTGCCAGCAGCCAGAGACAGGGGGCAGCTGGGGCCAACGTCCTGACTTTC.

The chain couples TRBV7-2 to TRBJ2-7, with a possible D match to TRBD1 (6 bases). Germline CDR1 SGHTA, CDR2 FQGNSA. The germline V and J ends were trimmed by 5 bases and 0 bases, with 14 bases remaining between them. The length of the CDR3 is 15 residues. CDR3 residues: CASSTSGQSSYEQYF. The CDR3 DNA reads as TGTGCCAGCAGCACCTCCGGACAGAGCTCCTACGAGCAGTACTTC.

This rearrangement joins TRBV5-1 to TRBJ2-1; D is possibly TRBD2 (6 bases). V shed 5 bases and J shed 3 bases, with 15 bases lying between them. The CDR3 spans 15 residues. Germline CDR1 SGHRS, CDR2 YFSETQ. Here the CDR3 DNA reads TGCGCCAGCAGATTTCCCGGCGGGGTCTACAATGAGCAGTTCTTC. This gives the protein CASRFPGGVYNEQFF.

In this sample, this clone turned up a few times. V and J are TRBV4-1 and TRBJ1-2, with D perhaps TRBD1 (5 bases). V lost 0 bases and J lost 1, with 18 bases in between. Germline CDR1 MGHRA, CDR2 YSYEKL. The CDR3 runs 18 residues. The CDR3, as DNA: TGCGCCAGCAGCCAAGAAACCATGGGACTGCGTAATAACTATGGCTACACCTTC. As protein: CASSQETMGLRNNYGYTF.

This chain connects TRBV11-2 to TRBJ2-1; 7 nucleotides align to TRBD1. CDR1 is SGHAT, CDR2 FQNNGV, per germline. The CDR3 has 12 amino acids. V trimming: 5 bases; J trimming: 10 bases; junction bases outside the gene matches: 5. The chain's CDR3 is CASSRDSREQFF. DNA of the CDR3: TGTGCCAGCAGCCGGGACAGTCGCGAGCAGTTCTTC.

CDR3 coding DNA: TGCGCCAGCAGCCAAGAGGCTGAGCAGTTCTTC. Its protein product is CASSQEAEQFF. The chain employs TRBV4-1 and TRBJ2-1; D is ambiguous. Germline V gene sequence: CDR1 MGHRA, CDR2 YSYEKL. The CDR3 loop spans 11 amino acids. Between the trimmed V and J ends, which lost 0 bases and 9 bases, there was a span of 3 bases.

The chain has TRBV7-3 and TRBJ1-1; 9 positions match TRBD1. The germline V gene has CDR1 SGHTA and CDR2 FQGTGA. This CDR3 is 14 amino acids long. Unmatched junction bases numbered 5, after V lost 5 bases and J lost 4 bases. The CDR3 coding sequence is TGTGCCAGCAGCGCCGGGACAGGGCCCACTGAAGCTTTCTTT. Amino acids: CASSAGTGPTEAFF.

V gene TRBV7-9 combines with J gene TRBJ2-1; 13 bases match TRBD2. The CDR3 sequence is 16 residues long. J lost 4 bases, V lost 5 bases, and 5 bases had no gene match. Germline V CDR1 and CDR2: SEHNR, FQNEAQ (reference sequence). CDR3 loop: CASSPGTSGIYNEQFF. Here the CDR3 DNA reads TGTGCCAGCAGCCCTGGGACTAGCGGGATTTACAATGAGCAGTTCTTC.

CDR3 sequence: CASSRDLAGEYYEQYF. The DNA of the CDR3 is TGCGCCAGCAGCCGGGACCTAGCGGGGGAATACTACGAGCAGTACTTC. The genes are TRBV4-1 and TRBJ2-7; 10 bases align to TRBD2. V gave up 4 bases and J gave up 3 bases; unmatched junction bases: 9. The CDR3 has 16 residues. The germline CDR1 and CDR2 sequences are MGHRA and YSYEKL.

The chain recombines TRBV4-3 with TRBJ2-1; 10 bases agree with TRBD2. Trimming removed 0 bases from V and 6 bases from J; junction bases left unmatched: 8. Germline CDR1 LGHNA, CDR2 YSLEER. This CDR3 contains 17 residues. DNA for the CDR3: TGCGCCAGCAGCCAAGAAACCGGACTAGCGGTCTCCAATGAGCAGTTCTTC. Translating gives CASSQETGLAVSNEQFF.